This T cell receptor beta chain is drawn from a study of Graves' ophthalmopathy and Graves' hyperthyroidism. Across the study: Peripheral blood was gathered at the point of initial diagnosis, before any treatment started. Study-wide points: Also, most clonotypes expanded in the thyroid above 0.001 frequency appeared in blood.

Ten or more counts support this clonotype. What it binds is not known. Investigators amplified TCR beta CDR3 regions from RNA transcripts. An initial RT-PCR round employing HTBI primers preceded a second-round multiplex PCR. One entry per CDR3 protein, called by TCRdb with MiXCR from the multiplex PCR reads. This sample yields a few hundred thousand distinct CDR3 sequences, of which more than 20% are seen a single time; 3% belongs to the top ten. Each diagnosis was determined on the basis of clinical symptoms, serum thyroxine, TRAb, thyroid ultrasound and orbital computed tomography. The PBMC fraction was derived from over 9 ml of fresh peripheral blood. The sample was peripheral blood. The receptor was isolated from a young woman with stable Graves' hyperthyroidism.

The CDR3 region is CASSPDRALVRPQHF. DNA for the CDR3: TGTGCCAGCAGTCCGGACAGGGCCCTCGTTAGGCCCCAGCATTTT. The chain couples TRBV6-1 to TRBJ1-5, with 8 positions matching TRBD1. The length of the CDR3 is 15 residues. V lost 5 bases, J lost 9 bases, and 12 bases stayed unmatched. CDR1 is MNHNS, CDR2 SASEGT, per germline.